The sequence of this T cell receptor beta chain was determined in a study of cytomegalovirus exposure and HLA in healthy donors. Findings and limits, study-wide: In a later analysis, a genetic analysis reported fewer productive-TCR N-insertions in an Asian-associated ancestry cluster than the cohort average. A link between a missense DCLRE1C variant and TCR beta V- and J-gene trimming emerged from a later analysis. Overall, about 160 TCR beta chains were annotated as cytomegalovirus-associated. Generally TCR sequences proved uncommon, though certain public TCRs appeared in numerous donors.

Turning to this clone: Its antigen is unknown.

The PCR had 60 Vbeta and 13 Jbeta primers. Clones were sequenced by immunoSEQ multiplex PCR, and TCRdb holds only the in-frame ones, with some missing. This sample has about 150,000 clones; more than 70% occur once, and the top ten carry approximately 3.4%. V lost 9 bases, J lost 4 bases, and 22 bases lay in between. The CDR3 has 15 residues. CDR1 is ENHRY, CDR2 SYGVKD, per germline. Sequences were obtained from PBMCs. V is TRBV10-3 and J is TRBJ2-7; perhaps TRBD1 as D (5 bases). The origin of this receptor is a man between 40 and 49 years old in good health and CMV-seronegative. This CDR3 reads CAMARGSGQNYEQYF. The CDR3 DNA sequence: TGTGCCATGGCTCGCGGAAGTGGACAAAATTACGAGCAGTACTTC.